This T cell receptor (beta chain) was found in a study of T cells after yellow fever vaccination. This clonotype was seen many times. The CDR3 consists of 13 residues. V was trimmed by 1 base and J by 4 bases, leaving 7 bases between them. TCRdb reanalysed the 5' RACE reads using MiXCR and keeps one entry per CDR3 protein. The sample holds under 400,000 distinct CDR3 sequences, around 10% seen once. The rearrangement links TRBV12-3 or TRBV12-4 to TRBJ1-2, with D possibly being TRBD1 (5 bases). The sample consisted of PBMCs, taken on the day of the first yellow fever vaccination. This receptor was identified in a man between 18 and 35 years old who received the YFV17D yellow fever vaccine. As DNA, the CDR3 is TGTGCCAGCAGTTTAGACAGGAGCTATGGCTACACCTTC. As protein: CASSLDRSYGYTF.